The present T cell receptor (beta chain) was sequenced within a study of blood T cell repertoires in COVID-19 (dated by TCRdb to 2019 to 2021). The study in broad terms: Collaborator samples came from the United States, Italy and Spain and covered acute and convalescent phases of COVID-19. The samples were drawn from the first 160 participants of the ongoing ImmuneRACE study and from 950 to 1,500 subjects provided by 6 global collaborators. The repertoires were released in a freely available public database intended as a resource for research on the immune response to SARS-CoV-2. Where HLA class I and class II types were available, the types were taken from metadata supplied by the sample provider, not from assay-based typing. A de-identified subject ID, COVID-19 status, age in years and sex were almost always included in the sample metadata. Deeply sampled blood TCRbeta repertoires from subjects exposed to, actively infected with, or recovered from COVID-19 were included in the dataset. The prospective study material was composed of cDNA or gDNA derived from T cells, B-cell-depleted T cells, or PBMCs. What the study reported, not specific to this receptor: The quantity of clinical and demographic metadata differed by source and by participant and was supplied without curation.

TCRbeta CDR3 regions were amplified from genomic DNA using the immunoSEQ Assay, a bias-controlled multiplex PCR. As for the authors' bioinformatics: Within the assay, amplification of reference gene primers was used to estimate how many nucleated cells each sample contained. Sequence reads were collapsed and filtered to measure the absolute abundance of every unique TCRbeta CDR3 rearrangement. For each sample, productive Simpson clonality was calculated as the square root of Simpson's diversity index over productive rearrangements. The source is immuneACCESS, and TCRdb retained only in-frame sequences with V and J called. Part of the clones is not carried over; for the studies checked, unresolved V genes explain less than half of this, and the remainder is unexplained. V, J and clone size reflect that table, while D and trimming were determined from the DNA. Present in this sample are fewer than 300,000 clones, 85% of which were seen just once. The top ten hold roughly 15% of the sample.

To note about this clone: There is no known antigen for this receptor. There are no base qualities to consult, and no much larger clone falls within one base.

The collaborating institutions used their own protocols to collect whole blood in K2EDTA tubes. For TCRbeta analysis, collaborators shipped samples as frozen whole blood, isolated PBMCs, or DNA extracted from either of those sample types. The CDR3 measures 13 amino acids from cysteine to phenylalanine. Left in the record is the CDR3 DNA by itself, 39 bases read in frame from the first base. V and J lose 3 bases and 4 bases, and a span of 9 bases separates them. Sequences SGHTA (CDR1) and FQGNSA (CDR2) are obtained from the germline V gene. The sample taken for sequencing was peripheral blood. This receptor was identified in a human donor in a cohort sampled during active COVID-19. The V gene is TRBV7-2 and the J gene is TRBJ1-2, with the D gene too uncertain to name. The DNA sequence is given as TGTGCCAGCAGCTTGAGTGCGGGCTATGGCTACACCTTC. This translates into CASSLSAGYGYTF. The full variable domain, with segments outside the CDR3 supplied by the reference TRBV7-2 and TRBJ1-2 proteins, appears as GAGVSQSPSNKVTEKGKDVELRCDPISGHTALYWYRQSLGQGLEFLIYFQGNSAPDKSGLPSDRFSAERTGGSVSTLTIQRTQQEDSAVYLCASSLSAGYGYTFGSGTRLTVV.